The next 10 T cell receptor beta chains were all read from a single sample in a study of T cell responses to AZD1222 COVID-19 vaccine. Generated by immunoSEQ multiplex PCR, the TCRdb table keeps only in-frame clones and is missing some. The sample carries approximately 150,000 clones, around 93% recorded once. Material: peripheral blood, obtained 28 days after the second AZD1222 dose. The origin of the receptors is an adult who received the AZD1222 COVID-19 vaccine.

CDR3 protein: CATSDLHTGRVTGELFF. Written as DNA, the CDR3 is TGTGCCACCAGTGATTTGCATACGGGGCGCGTCACCGGGGAGCTGTTTTTT. The chain carries TRBV24-1 and TRBJ2-2; D is possibly TRBD1 or TRBD2 (5 bases each). The CDR3 covers 17 residues. CDR1 and CDR2 (germline): KGHDR, SFDVKD. The ends were cut back, 0 bases at V and 4 bases at J, with 14 bases in the middle.

The V and J genes are TRBV7-5 and TRBJ1-4; no check of the table's D call, TRBD1, against the DNA was made. TRBV7-5 is noted as a pseudogene. The CDR3 consists of 15 residues. The CDR3 nucleotides read TGTGCCAGAAGCCACGGACATAGCTTAAGCGAAAAACTGTTTTTT. It translates to CARSHGHSLSEKLFF.

The V call is TRBV12-3 or TRBV12-4, the J call TRBJ1-1; D might be TRBD1 (5 bases). V was cut by 4 bases and J by 5 bases, with 11 bases left in between. This CDR3 is built from 13 residues. CDR3 DNA sequence: TGTGCCAGCAGTTCTGGGGGGGAGACTGAAGCTTTCTTT. The encoded protein is CASSSGGETEAFF.

There are a few counts of this clone. This chain links TRBV20-1 with TRBJ1-4; a possible D gene is TRBD1 (5 bases). Germline lookup yields CDR1 DFQATT and CDR2 SNEGSKA (reference sequence). There are 11 residues in the CDR3. Trimming cost V 4 bases and J 12 bases, with 12 bases left between them. Written as DNA, the CDR3 is TGCAGTGCTATCCTACAGGAGGAACTGTTTTTT. It is translated as CSAILQEELFF.

The rearrangement uses TRBV19 and TRBJ1-6; D is undetermined. The V and J ends lost 5 bases and 11 bases respectively, with 13 bases between them. Looked up from germline, CDR1 is LNHDA and CDR2 is SQIVND (reference sequence). The CDR3 extends over 13 amino acids. Here the CDR3 reads CASSQKAFAPLHF. CDR3 bases: TGTGCCAGTAGTCAAAAGGCCTTCGCACCCCTCCACTTT.

A few counts support this clone. The genes are TRBV6-4 and TRBJ2-3; D is perhaps TRBD2 (5 bases). CDR1 and CDR2 from the germline V gene are MRHNA and SNTAGT. V was shortened by 1 base and J by 3 bases, with 11 bases between the two germline ends. The CDR3 is 15 amino acids. CDR3 residues: CASSDWSGPTDTQYF. CDR3 in DNA: TGTGCCAGCAGTGACTGGAGCGGACCAACAGATACGCAGTATTTT.

The chain carries TRBV9 and TRBJ2-1; no clear D. CDR1 is SGDLS, CDR2 YYNGEE, per germline. The CDR3 loop spans 12 amino acids. Trimming took 3 bases from V and 8 from J, leaving 9 bases between them. CDR3 protein: CASSGYLYEQFF. Written as DNA, the CDR3 is TGTGCCAGCAGCGGATACTTGTATGAGCAGTTCTTC.

This chain joins TRBV7-9 and TRBJ1-5; TRBD1 matches at 7 bases. Germline V lookup: CDR1 SEHNR, CDR2 FQNEAQ (reference sequence). The V and J ends lost 0 bases and 3 bases, in that order; junction bases with no gene match: 14. This CDR3 has 19 amino acids. The CDR3 coding sequence is TGTGCCAGCAGCTTAGCGTTACGACAGGGCCATGGGTACAATCAGCCCCAGCATTTT. It translates to CASSLALRQGHGYNQPQHF. The variable domain in full, completed from reference TRBV7-9 and TRBJ1-5, reads DTGVSQNPRHKITKRGQNVTFRCDPISEHNRLYWYRQTLGQGPEFLTYFQNEAQLEKSRLLSDRFSAERPKGSFSTLEIQRTEQGDSAMYLCASSLALRQGHGYNQPQHFGDGTRLSIL.

The chain uses TRBV3-1 (or the pseudogene TRBV3-2) and TRBJ2-5; D is undetermined. The germline V gene has CDR1 LGHDT and CDR2 YNNKEL (reference sequence). The V and J ends lost 0 bases and 1 base respectively, with 12 bases between them. The CDR3 runs 16 residues. CDR3 sequence: CASSQDGRQFQETQYF. The CDR3 bases are TGTGCCAGCAGCCAAGATGGCAGACAATTCCAAGAGACCCAGTACTTC.

V is TRBV24-1 and J is TRBJ2-1, with TRBD1 as a possible D gene (5 bases). This CDR3 has 11 amino acids. Germline CDR1 and CDR2: KGHDR and SFDVKD. With 8 bases removed from V and 5 bases from J, the gap between germline ends came to 6 bases. CDR3 sequence: CATTRDNEQFF. The CDR3 nucleotides are TGTGCCACCACCAGGGACAATGAGCAGTTCTTC.